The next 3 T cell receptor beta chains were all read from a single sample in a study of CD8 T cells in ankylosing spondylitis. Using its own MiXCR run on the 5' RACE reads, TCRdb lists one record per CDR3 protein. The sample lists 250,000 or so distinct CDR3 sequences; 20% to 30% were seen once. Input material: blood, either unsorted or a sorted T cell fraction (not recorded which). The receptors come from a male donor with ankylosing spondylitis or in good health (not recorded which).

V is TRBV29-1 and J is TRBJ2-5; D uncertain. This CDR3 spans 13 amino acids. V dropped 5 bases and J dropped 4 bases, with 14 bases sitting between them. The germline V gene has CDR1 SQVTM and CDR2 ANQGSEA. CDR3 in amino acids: CSVRLPNRETQYF. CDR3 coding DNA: TGCAGCGTTCGTCTCCCTAACCGAGAGACCCAGTACTTC.

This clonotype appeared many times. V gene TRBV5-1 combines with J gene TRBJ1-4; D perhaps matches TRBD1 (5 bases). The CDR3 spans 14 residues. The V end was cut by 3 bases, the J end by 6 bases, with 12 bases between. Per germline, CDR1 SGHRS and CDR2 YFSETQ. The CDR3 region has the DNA TGCGCCAGCAGCTCAGGGCCCCCGGATGAAAAACTGTTTTTT. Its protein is CASSSGPPDEKLFF.

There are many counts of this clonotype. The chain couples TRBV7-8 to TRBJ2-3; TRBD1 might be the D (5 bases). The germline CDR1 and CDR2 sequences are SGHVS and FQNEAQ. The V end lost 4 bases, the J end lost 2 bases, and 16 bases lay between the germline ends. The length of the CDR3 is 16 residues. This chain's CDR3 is CASSSANRRNTDTQYF. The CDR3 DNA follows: TGTGCCAGCAGCTCGGCTAACAGGCGAAACACAGATACGCAGTATTTT. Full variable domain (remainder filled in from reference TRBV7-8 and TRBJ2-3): GAGVSQSPRYKVAKRGQDVALRCDPISGHVSLFWYQQALGQGPEFLTYFQNEAQLDKSGLPSDRFFAERPEGSVSTLKIQRTQQEDSAVYLCASSSANRRNTDTQYFGPGTRLTVL.